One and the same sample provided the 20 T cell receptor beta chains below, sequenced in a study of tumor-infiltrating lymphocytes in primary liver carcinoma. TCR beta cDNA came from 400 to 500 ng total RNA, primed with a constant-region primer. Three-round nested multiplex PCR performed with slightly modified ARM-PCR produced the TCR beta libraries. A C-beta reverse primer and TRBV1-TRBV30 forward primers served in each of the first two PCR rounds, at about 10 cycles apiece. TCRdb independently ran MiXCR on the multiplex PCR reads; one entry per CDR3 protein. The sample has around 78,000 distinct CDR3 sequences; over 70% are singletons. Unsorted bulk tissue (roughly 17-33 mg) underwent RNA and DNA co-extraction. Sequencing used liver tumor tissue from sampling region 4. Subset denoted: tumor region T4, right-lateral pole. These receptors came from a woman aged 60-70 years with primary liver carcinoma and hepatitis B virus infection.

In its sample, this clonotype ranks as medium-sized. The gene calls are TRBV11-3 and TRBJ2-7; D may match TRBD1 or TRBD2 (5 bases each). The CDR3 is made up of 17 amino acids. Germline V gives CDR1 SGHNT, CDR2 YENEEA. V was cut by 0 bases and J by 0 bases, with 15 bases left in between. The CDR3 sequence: CASSLERTGQDSYEQYF. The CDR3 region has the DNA TGTGCCAGCAGCTTAGAACGGACGGGGCAGGACTCCTACGAGCAGTACTTC.

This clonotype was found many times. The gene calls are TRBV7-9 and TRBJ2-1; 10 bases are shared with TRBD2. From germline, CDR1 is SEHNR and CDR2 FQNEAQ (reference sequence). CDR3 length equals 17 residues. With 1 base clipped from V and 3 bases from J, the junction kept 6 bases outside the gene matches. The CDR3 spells CASSLEALAGGYNEQFF. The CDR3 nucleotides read TGTGCCAGCAGCTTAGAGGCCTTAGCGGGAGGCTACAATGAGCAGTTCTTC.

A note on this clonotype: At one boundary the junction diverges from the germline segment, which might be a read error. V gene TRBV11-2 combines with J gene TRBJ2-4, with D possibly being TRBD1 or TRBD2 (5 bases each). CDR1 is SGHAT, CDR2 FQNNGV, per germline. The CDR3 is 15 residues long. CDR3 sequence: CASSLDGWGSDVQYF. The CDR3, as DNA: TGTGCCAGCAGTTTAGATGGTTGGGGGAGCGACGTTCAGTACTTC.

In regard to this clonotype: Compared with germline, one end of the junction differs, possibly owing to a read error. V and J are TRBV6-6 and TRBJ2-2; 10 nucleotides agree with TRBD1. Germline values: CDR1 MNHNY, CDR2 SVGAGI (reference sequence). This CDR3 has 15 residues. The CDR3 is CTSIPGTGVNRELFF. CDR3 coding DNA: TGTACCAGCATCCCCGGGACAGGGGTCAACCGGGAGCTGTTTTTT.

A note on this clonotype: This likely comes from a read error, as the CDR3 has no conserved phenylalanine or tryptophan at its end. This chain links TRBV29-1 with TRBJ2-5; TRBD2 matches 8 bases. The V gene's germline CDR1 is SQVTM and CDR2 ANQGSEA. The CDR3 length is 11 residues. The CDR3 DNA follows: TGCAGCGCCGAGGGACTAGAGGCCCAGTACTTA. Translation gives CSAEGLEAQYL.

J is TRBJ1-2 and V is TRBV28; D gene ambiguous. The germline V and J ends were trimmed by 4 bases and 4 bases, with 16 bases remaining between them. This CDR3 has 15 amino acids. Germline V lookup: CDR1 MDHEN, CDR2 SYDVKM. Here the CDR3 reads CASSSSASALYGYTF. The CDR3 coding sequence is TGTGCCAGCAGTTCCTCGGCATCAGCCCTCTATGGCTACACCTTC.

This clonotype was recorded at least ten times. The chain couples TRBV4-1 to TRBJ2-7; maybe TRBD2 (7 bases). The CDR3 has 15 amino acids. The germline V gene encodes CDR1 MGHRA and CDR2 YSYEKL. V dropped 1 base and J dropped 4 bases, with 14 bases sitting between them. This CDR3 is CASSQGGGPQYEQYF. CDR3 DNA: TGCGCCAGCAGCCAAGGGGGGGGGCCACAATACGAGCAGTACTTC.

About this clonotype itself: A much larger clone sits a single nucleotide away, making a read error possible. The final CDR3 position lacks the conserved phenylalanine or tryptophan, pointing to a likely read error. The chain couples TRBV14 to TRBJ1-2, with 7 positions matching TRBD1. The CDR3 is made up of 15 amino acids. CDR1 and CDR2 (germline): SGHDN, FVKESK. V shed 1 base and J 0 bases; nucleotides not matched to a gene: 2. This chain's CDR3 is CASSQATGANYGYTL. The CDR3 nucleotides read TGTGCCAGCAGCCAAGCCACAGGGGCTAACTATGGCTACACCTTA.

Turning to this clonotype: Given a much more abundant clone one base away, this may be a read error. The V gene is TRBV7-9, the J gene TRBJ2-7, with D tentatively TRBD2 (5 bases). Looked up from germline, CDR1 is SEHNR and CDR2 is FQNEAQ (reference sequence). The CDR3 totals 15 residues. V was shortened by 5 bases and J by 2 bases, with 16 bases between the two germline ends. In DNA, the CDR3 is TGTGCCAGCAGCGTCGAGGGCCTGGAAACCTACGAGCAGTACTTC. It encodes CASSVEGLETYEQYF. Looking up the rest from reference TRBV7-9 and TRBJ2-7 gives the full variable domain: DTGVSQNPRHKITKRGQNVTFRCDPISEHNRLYWYRQTLGQGPEFLTYFQNEAQLEKSRLLSDRFSAERPKGSFSTLEIQRTEQGDSAMYLCASSVEGLETYEQYFGPGTRLTVT.

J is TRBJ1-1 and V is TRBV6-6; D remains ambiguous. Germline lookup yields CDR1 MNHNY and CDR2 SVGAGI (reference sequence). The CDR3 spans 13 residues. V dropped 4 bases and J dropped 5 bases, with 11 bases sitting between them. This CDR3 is CASSLPRLTEAFF. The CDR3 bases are TGTGCCAGCAGTTTGCCGCGACTAACTGAAGCTTTCTTT.

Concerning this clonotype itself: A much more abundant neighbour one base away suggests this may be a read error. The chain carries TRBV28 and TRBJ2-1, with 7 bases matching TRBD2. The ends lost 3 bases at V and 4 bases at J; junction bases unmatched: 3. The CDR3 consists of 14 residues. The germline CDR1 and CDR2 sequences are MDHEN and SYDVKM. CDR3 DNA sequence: TGTGCCAGCAGTTTGGCGGGAGTGTACAATGAGCAGTTCTTC. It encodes CASSLAGVYNEQFF.

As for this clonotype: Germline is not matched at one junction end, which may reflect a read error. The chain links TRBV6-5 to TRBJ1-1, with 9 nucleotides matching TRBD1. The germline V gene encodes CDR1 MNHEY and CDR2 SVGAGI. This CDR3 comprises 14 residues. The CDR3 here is CANRQQGANSEAFF. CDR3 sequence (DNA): TGTGCCAACAGGCAACAGGGGGCTAACAGTGAAGCTTTCTTT.

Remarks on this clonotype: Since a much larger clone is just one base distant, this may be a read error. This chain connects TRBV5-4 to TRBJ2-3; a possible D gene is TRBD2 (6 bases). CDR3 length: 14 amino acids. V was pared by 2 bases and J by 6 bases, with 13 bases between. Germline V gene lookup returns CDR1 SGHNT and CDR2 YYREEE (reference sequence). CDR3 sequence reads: CASSFPRETDTQYF. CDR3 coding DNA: TGTGCCAGCAGCTTCCCGCGGGAAACGGATACGCAGTATTTT.

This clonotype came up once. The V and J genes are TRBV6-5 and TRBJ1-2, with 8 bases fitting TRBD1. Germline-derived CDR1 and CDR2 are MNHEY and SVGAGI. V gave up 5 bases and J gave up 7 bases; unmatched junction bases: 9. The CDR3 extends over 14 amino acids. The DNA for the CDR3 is TGTGCCAGCAGTCCGGACAGGGTGCAGTCTGGCTACACCTTC. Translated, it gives CASSPDRVQSGYTF.

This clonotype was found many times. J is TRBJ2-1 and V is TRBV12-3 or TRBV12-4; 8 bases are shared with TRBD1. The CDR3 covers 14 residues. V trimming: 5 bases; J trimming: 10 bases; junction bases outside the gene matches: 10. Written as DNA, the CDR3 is TGTGCCAGCAGTGACAGGGGCCGTCACGGGGAGCAGTTCTTC. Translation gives CASSDRGRHGEQFF.

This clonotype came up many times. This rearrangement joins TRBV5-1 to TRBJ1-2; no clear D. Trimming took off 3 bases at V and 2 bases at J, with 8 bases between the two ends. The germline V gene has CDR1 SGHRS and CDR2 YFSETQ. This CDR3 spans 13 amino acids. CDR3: CASSSDGNYGYTF. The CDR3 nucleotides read TGCGCCAGCAGCTCCGACGGAAACTATGGCTACACCTTC.

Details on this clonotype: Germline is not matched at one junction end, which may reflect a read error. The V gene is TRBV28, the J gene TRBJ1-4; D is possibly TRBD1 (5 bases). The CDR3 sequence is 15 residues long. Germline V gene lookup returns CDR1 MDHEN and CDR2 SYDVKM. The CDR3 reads CASNSIRQGGKKLLF. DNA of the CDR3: TGTGCCAGCAACAGCATCCGCCAGGGTGGTAAAAAACTGCTTTTT.

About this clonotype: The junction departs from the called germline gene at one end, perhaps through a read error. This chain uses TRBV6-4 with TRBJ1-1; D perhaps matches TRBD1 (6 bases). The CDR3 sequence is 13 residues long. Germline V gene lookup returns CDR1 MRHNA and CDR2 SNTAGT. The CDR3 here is CVSSERDNTEAFF. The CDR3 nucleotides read TGTGTCAGCAGTGAACGGGACAACACTGAAGCCTTCTTT.

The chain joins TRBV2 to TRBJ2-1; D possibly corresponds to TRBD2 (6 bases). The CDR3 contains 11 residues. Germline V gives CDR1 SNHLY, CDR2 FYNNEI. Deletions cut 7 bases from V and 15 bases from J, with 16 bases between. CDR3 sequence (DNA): TGTGCCAGCACCGAGACTAGGTCGGTGTTCTTC. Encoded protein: CASTETRSVFF.

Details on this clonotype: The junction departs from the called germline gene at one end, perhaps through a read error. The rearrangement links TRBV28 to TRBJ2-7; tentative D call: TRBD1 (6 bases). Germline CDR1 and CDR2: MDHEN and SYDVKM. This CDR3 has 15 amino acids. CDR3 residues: CDSGFLGTPSCEQYF. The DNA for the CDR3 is TGTGACAGCGGCTTTTTGGGGACACCCAGTTGCGAGCAGTACTTC.